A selection of T cell receptor beta chains follows, all from one sample in a study of OX40 agonist ivuxolimab in advanced cancers. TCRdb's table, derived via immunoSEQ multiplex PCR, lists solely in-frame clones and lacks some. The sample holds under 100,000 clones, 81% seen once. Source: CD4+ or CD8+ T cells sorted from blood, taken in a trial of the OX40 agonist ivuxolimab. The receptor source for this set is an adult with an advanced solid tumor such as melanoma, head and neck, liver or kidney cancer. CDR3s include the opening cysteine and the closing phenylalanine or tryptophan. The D gene is left open where the match is weak. The listing skips clone size in some rows; elsewhere it reads once, few, many or a size class.

D gene	V gene	clone size	J gene	CDR3 protein	CDR3 DNA
TRBD1	TRBV15	.	TRBJ2-5	CATSRVRTSGTGRTQYF	TGTGCCACCAGCAGAGTCCGTACCTCCGGGACAGGGAGGACCCAGTACTTC
.	TRBV7-2	.	TRBJ1-3	CASSSQGLTGNTIYF	TGTGCCAGCAGCTCACAGGGTTTGACTGGAAACACCATATATTTT
.	TRBV7-8	.	TRBJ1-1	CASSLARVQALNTEAFF	TGTGCCAGCAGCTTAGCGCGGGTCCAGGCATTGAACACTGAAGCTTTCTTT
TRBD2	TRBV6-6	.	TRBJ2-1	CASSSSGAYNEQFF	TGTGCCAGCAGTTCTAGCGGGGCCTACAATGAGCAGTTCTTC
TRBD2	TRBV7-9	.	TRBJ2-1	CASSPASGGPHEQFF	TGTGCCAGCAGCCCCGCTAGCGGGGGTCCTCATGAGCAGTTCTTC
.	TRBV4-3	.	TRBJ2-2	CASSYDENTGELFF	TGCGCCAGCAGTTACGACGAGAACACCGGGGAGCTGTTTTTT
.	TRBV9	.	TRBJ1-3	CASSGGRNTIYF	TGTGCCAGCTCTGGCGGACGAAACACCATATATTTT
.	TRBV27	.	TRBJ2-7	CASIATPPDGTYEQYF	TGTGCCAGCATTGCCACCCCACCGGACGGAACCTACGAGCAGTACTTC
TRBD1	TRBV5-4	.	TRBJ1-2	CASSEGAPYGYTF	TGTGCCAGCAGCGAGGGGGCCCCCTATGGCTACACCTTC
.	TRBV4-1	.	TRBJ1-4	CASSRQTGYSGEKLFF	TGCGCCAGCAGCCGCCAAACAGGGTATTCGGGTGAAAAACTGTTTTTT
.	TRBV7-8	.	TRBJ2-7	CASSQGQTYEQYF	TGTGCCAGCAGCCAAGGACAGACCTACGAGCAGTACTTC
TRBD2	TRBV5-4	.	TRBJ2-7	CASSRIDLAGGLEQYF	TGTGCCAGCAGCAGAATTGACTTAGCGGGCGGGTTGGAGCAGTACTTC
.	TRBV10-3	few	TRBJ2-3	CAISEFSGSTDTQYF	TGTGCCATCAGTGAGTTTAGCGGAAGCACAGATACGCAGTATTTT
TRBD1	TRBV6-5	.	TRBJ2-7	CASSYSTGIAYEQYF	TGTGCCAGCAGTTACTCGACAGGGATAGCCTACGAGCAGTACTTC
.	TRBV7-9	few	TRBJ2-7	CASRSPAAYEQYF	TGTGCCAGCAGAAGCCCAGCGGCCTACGAGCAGTACTTC
.	TRBV25-1	.	TRBJ2-5	CASSVTSTETQYF	TGTGCCAGCAGTGTCACTAGTACTGAGACCCAGTACTTC
TRBD1	TRBV18	.	TRBJ1-5	CASSPQQGTEPQHF	TGTGCCAGCTCACCCCAACAGGGGACGGAGCCCCAGCATTTT
.	TRBV7-6	.	TRBJ1-2	CASSLAPHNYGYTF	TGTGCCAGCAGCTTAGCGCCCCACAACTATGGCTACACCTTC
.	TRBV19	.	TRBJ1-2	CASSIDQVYGYTF	TGTGCCAGTAGTATAGATCAGGTATATGGCTACACCTTC
.	TRBV19	few	TRBJ1-6	CASSADRRNSPLHF	TGTGCCAGTAGTGCCGACAGGCGTAATTCACCCCTCCACTTT
TRBD2	TRBV5-6	.	TRBJ2-5	CASSLLTSGKWETQYF	TGTGCCAGCAGCTTACTGACTAGCGGGAAGTGGGAGACCCAGTACTTC
.	TRBV28	.	TRBJ2-3	CASRAGGLGTDTQYF	TGTGCCAGCAGAGCAGGGGGGTTGGGTACAGATACGCAGTATTTT
.	TRBV10-1	.	TRBJ2-5	CASSQGQAGETQYF	TGCGCCAGCAGTCAAGGACAAGCTGGGGAGACCCAGTACTTC
.	TRBV18	few	TRBJ1-1	CASSPPRGGTMNTEAFF	TGTGCCAGCTCACCACCTCGGGGCGGAACCATGAACACTGAAGCTTTCTTT
.	TRBV7-3	once	TRBJ1-1	CASSQQLNTEAFF	TGTGCCAGCAGCCAACAGTTGAACACTGAAGCTTTCTTT
TRBD1	TRBV10-3	.	TRBJ1-3	CAIRATTGGPGNTIYF	TGTGCCATCAGAGCGACGACAGGGGGCCCTGGAAACACCATATATTTT
TRBD2	TRBV5-1	.	TRBJ2-5	CASSLQAGVVETQYF	TGCGCCAGCAGCTTGCAAGCGGGAGTCGTTGAGACCCAGTACTTC
.	TRBV11-3	.	TRBJ2-7	CASSLREENYEQYF	TGTGCCAGCAGCTTACGAGAAGAGAACTACGAGCAGTACTTC
.	TRBV29-1	.	TRBJ2-1	CSATGYNEQFF	TGCAGCGCAACAGGGTACAATGAGCAGTTCTTC
.	TRBV9	.	TRBJ2-3	CASSVGGTPDTQYF	TGTGCCAGCAGCGTAGGGGGTACGCCAGATACGCAGTATTTT
TRBD1	TRBV5-1	.	TRBJ1-3	CASSRDPTGTGFSVGSGNTIYF	TGCGCCAGCAGCCGCGATCCTACCGGGACAGGGTTCAGCGTAGGCTCTGGAAACACCATATATTTT
.	TRBV4-2	.	TRBJ1-4	CASSEGPSNEKLFF	TGTGCCAGCAGCGAGGGACCGAGTAATGAAAAACTGTTTTTT
TRBD1	TRBV7-9	.	TRBJ1-3	CASSGPGQGLSGNTIYF	TGTGCCAGCAGCGGACCGGGACAGGGCCTCTCTGGAAACACCATATATTTT
TRBD1	TRBV5-4	.	TRBJ2-5	CASSFPGQRQETQYF	TGTGCCAGCAGCTTTCCGGGACAGCGTCAAGAGACCCAGTACTTC
TRBD1	TRBV2	.	TRBJ1-6	CASSDTGGTANSPLHF	TGTGCCAGCAGTGATACGGGCGGGACAGCAAATTCACCCCTCCACTTT
TRBD1	TRBV19	.	TRBJ2-1	CASRTGQGLGNEQFF	TGTGCCAGTAGGACGGGACAGGGACTTGGGAATGAGCAGTTCTTC
TRBD2	TRBV5-1	.	TRBJ2-1	CASSPTRGGHSDEQFF	TGCGCCAGCAGCCCTACGCGGGGGGGCCATTCGGATGAGCAGTTCTTC
.	TRBV15	.	TRBJ1-2	CATSTGESANYGYTF	TGTGCCACCAGTACGGGGGAGTCGGCTAACTATGGCTACACCTTC
.	TRBV5-1	.	TRBJ1-1	CASSLGAGSTEAFF	TGCGCCAGCAGCTTAGGAGCAGGGTCAACTGAAGCTTTCTTT